This TCR beta chain comes out of a study of blood T cells in healthy people across ages (dated by TCRdb to 2013 to 2016). In terms of the full investigation: Template switching captured roughly one uniquely barcoded TCR beta cDNA molecule per two T cells in model experiments. To track age-related changes in TCR beta repertoire diversity, the study relied on deep sequencing normalized with unique cDNA molecular identifiers. Donors were grouped into four age groups: young (average roughly 17 years), middle-aged (39), aged (approximately 58) and long-lived (approximately 81). Using the same blood draw, the study looked at two additional independent replicas of 1 million unique cDNA reads for two donors, one aged 18 to 30 and the other aged 80 or older. Results the study describes overall, beyond this receptor: The CMV infection status of donors was not known, potentially confounding age-related changes in expanded clonotypes. Estimates of total diversity from one million sequenced T cells were regarded as lower bounds and underestimates. Compared with the aged group, more naive CD4+ T cells, fewer expanded clones and increased TCR diversity were shown by the long-lived group, suggesting age selection. Observed TCR beta diversity per million T cells fell roughly linearly with age, and a significant reduction was already apparent by age roughly 40. The percentage of naive T cells measured by flow cytometry correlated strongly with observed TCR beta diversity. Since profiling was done on bulk unsorted PBMCs, naive and antigen-experienced compartments could not be conclusively compared.

The approximately 40 donors, aged about 6 to 95 years, were systemically healthy Caucasian individuals from Russia. Each donor gave around 9.5 milliliters of peripheral blood, collected into EDTA-treated Vacutainer tubes. Ficoll-Paque density-gradient centrifugation was used to isolate PBMCs, with at least 6.5 million per sample. Total RNA, at least 6 micrograms per sample, was extracted from PBMCs with Trizol reagent. The percentages of naive CD45RAhigh/CD27high T cells were determined by flow cytometry on a PBMC aliquot from every donor. The library relied on 5' RACE. Sequencing took place on an Illumina HiSeq 2500. The second PCR ran for roughly 7 to 11 cycles and used a J-beta primer mix along with a sample-barcoded 5' primer. A template-switch 5' adaptor carrying 12 random nucleotides introduced a unique molecular identifier onto each TCR beta cDNA molecule. Each sample yielded at least 2.5 million CDR3-containing paired-end reads. All of the RNA was converted into first-strand cDNA using the Mint cDNA synthesis kit, with a TRBC-specific oligonucleotide serving as the primer. After uracil-DNA glycosylase treatment, a first 18-cycle PCR used universal primers M1SS and BC2_uni_R on all cDNA. The published analysis was carried out like this. For normalization, 1 million high-quality reads, each with a distinct molecular identifier, were randomly selected from each sample. Reads sharing molecular identifiers were discarded rather than binned into consensus sequences. MiTCR, run with a Q25 quality threshold and the strictest error-elimination algorithm, handled CDR3 identification, clonotype clustering and error correction. Lower-bound total TCR beta diversity was estimated with a nonparametric unseen species model using Euler transformation. The public reads were reprocessed in TCRdb via fastp at Q25 and MiXCR, keeping in-frame beta chains. Rows matching on CDR3 protein sequence are summarized as one entry with the most common DNA and genes. These V and J calls are TCRdb output, not the study's own analysis. This sample holds more than 600,000 distinct CDR3 sequences; around 25% were observed only once. The ten largest account for 9.4% of the sample.

This clonotype was seen only a few times. Its antigen is not yet known. No much larger clonotype is one base removed from it; base qualities were not supplied. From V the trimming removes 7 bases and from J it removes 6 bases, while the gene matches leave 7 bases of the junction unaccounted for. The CDR3 starts with the cysteine, ends with the phenylalanine, and has 13 residues. Here the CDR3 DNA is all that survives: 39 bases in frame from base 1. Based on the germline V gene, the CDR1 and CDR2 sequences are WSHSY and SAAADI. These data are also associated with another study on T cells of mothers and their children. In that second paper, the authors write: Nine systemically healthy Caucasian individuals, comprising three mothers and their six children, were included as donors. cDNA synthesis used all of the extracted RNA, with roughly 1.5 ug of RNA in each 15 ul reaction. Sample barcodes and 2-4 random nucleotides were added via the M1S primer in the second PCR. Each mother yielded over 10 million TCR beta CDR3 reads and each child 3 million or so reads. Thymic selection shapes the output of TCR recombination in a similar way in related and unrelated pairs, and inherited differences have a minor effect. Normalized repertoire overlap in related mother-child pairs was always slightly higher than in unrelated mother-child pairs, but the difference was never significant. Persistent microchimeric T cell clones were not detected, at a sensitivity of 95 to 100 clones per million clonotypes. The study used deep NGS to compare TCR beta repertoires of mothers and children, seeking features distinguishing related mother-child pairs from unrelated individuals. The mean age was 40 +/- 4 years for the mothers and roughly 11 +/- 4 years for the children. Libraries were sequenced on Illumina HiSeq 2000 with 100+100 nt paired-end reads after adapter ligation with NEBNext reagents. Mother and child libraries were prepared a month apart and sequenced in separate runs to prevent cross-contamination. Each donor had between roughly 450,000 and 2,100,000 distinct TCR beta clonotypes identified. Naive TCR beta clonotypes were estimated from low-frequency clonotypes matched to each donor's FACS-determined naive share, without sorting.

The sequencing sample was made of blood. This sequence uses TRBV10-2 and TRBJ2-7, with TRBD1 matching 9 junction bases. This clonotype originated in a boy aged 5-17 years in good health. The base sequence is TGCGCCAGCACGGGACAGGGAAACGGCGAGCAGTACTTC. It encodes CASTGQGNGEQYF.